This entry concerns a single T cell receptor (beta chain). Its antigen is still unknown. No much larger clone is present one base from it, and per-base qualities are unavailable. One collaborating source in Seattle enrolled patients while the patients were actively infected and followed the patients over time throughout the course of disease. The collaborating institutions used their own protocols to collect whole blood in K2EDTA tubes. For TCRbeta analysis, collaborator samples were shipped as frozen whole blood, as isolated PBMCs, or as DNA extracted from either sample type. The entry originates in a study of blood T cell repertoires in COVID-19 (dated by TCRdb to the early 2020s). Background for the entire study: Samples from collaborators originated in the United States, Italy and Spain and spanned both the acute and convalescent phases of COVID-19. The dataset comprised deeply sampled blood TCRbeta repertoires from subjects exposed to, actively infected with, or recovered from COVID-19. A de-identified subject ID, COVID-19 status, age in years and sex were almost always included in the sample metadata. Where available, HLA class I and class II types were obtained from metadata supplied by the sample provider rather than from assay-based typing. The material from the prospective study consisted of cDNA or gDNA derived from T cells, B-cell-depleted T cells, or PBMCs. The repertoires were released in a freely available public database intended as a resource for research on the immune response to SARS-CoV-2. The samples were drawn from two sources: the first 160 participants of the ongoing ImmuneRACE study, and over 1,000 subjects contributed by 6 global collaborators. Beyond this particular receptor, the publication reports: How much clinical and demographic metadata was included differed by source and by participant, and the metadata was provided uncurated.

Trimming takes 6 bases from V and 5 bases from J, and the germline ends sit 16 bases apart. The CDR3 covers 15 residues, taking in both the cysteine and the phenylalanine. CDR3 DNA only is kept here, 45 bases in frame from base 1. CDR1 and CDR2 are read off the germline V gene as MNHEY and SVGAGI. TCRbeta CDR3 regions were amplified from genomic DNA using the immunoSEQ Assay, a bias-controlled multiplex PCR. The study's own analysis went as follows. Within the assay, amplification of reference gene primers was used to estimate how many nucleated cells each sample contained. To quantify the absolute abundance of each unique TCRbeta CDR3 rearrangement, sequence reads were collapsed and filtered. For each sample, productive Simpson clonality was calculated by taking the square root of Simpson's diversity index across productive rearrangements. TCRdb re-hosts the immuneACCESS table, in-frame sequences only. Its copies lack some clones; in the studies checked, an unresolved V gene accounts for under half of them, and the cause for the rest is not known. The D gene and trimming were derived from the DNA, and the V and J assignments and clone size from that table. Present in this sample are 150,000 to 200,000 clones, approximately 90% of which were seen just once. Jointly, the top ten make up roughly 4.8% of the sample.

The sequenced sample consisted of peripheral blood. The receptor chain draws on TRBV6-5 and TRBJ1-4; the D gene identity is not certain. This receptor was obtained from a man aged 25 to 40 with COVID-19, enrolled during active disease. The CDR3: CASRLREELNEKLFF. The DNA sequence follows: TGTGCCAGCAGACTCCGCGAGGAGCTGAATGAAAAACTGTTTTTT.